This is a list of T cell receptor beta chains from one sample in a study of blood T cell repertoires in COVID-19. Produced via immunoSEQ multiplex PCR; TCRdb's table is partial and in-frame only. The sample has 250,000 to 350,000 clones, over 75% seen once; the top ten hold about 4.3%. Input material: PBMCs or T cells enriched from blood (not recorded which). The receptors here all came from a woman aged 30 to 39 who had recovered from COVID-19. The CDR3 runs from the conserved cysteine through the conserved F or W. The D gene is left open where the match is weak. Clone size is not always given. Where it is, it says once, few, many or a class for expanded clones.

abundance	v_gene	d_gene	j_gene	CDR3nt	CDR3aa
few	TRBV2	-	TRBJ1-1	TGTGCCAGCAGTGTGGGGCAGCGAGCTTTCTTT	CASSVGQRAFF
-	TRBV28	TRBD1	TRBJ1-5	TGTGCCAGCAGTACCCTAGGGACAGGGGTCTCTGGAGACCAGCCCCAGCATTTT	CASSTLGTGVSGDQPQHF
once	TRBV28	-	TRBJ2-1	TGTGCCAGCAGTTTCTCGGCGGGGAGGCAGTTCTTC	CASSFSAGRQFF
-	TRBV6-5	TRBD1	TRBJ2-2	TGTGCCAGCAGCACGGGACAGGGGACCGGGGAGCTGTTTTTT	CASSTGQGTGELFF
-	TRBV18	-	TRBJ2-2	TGTGCCAGCTCACTACAGGGTGGCACCGGGGAGCTGTTTTTT	CASSLQGGTGELFF
-	TRBV19	TRBD2	TRBJ2-7	TGTGCCAGTAGTATGACTAGCGGGAGAAGAGAGTACGAGCAGTACTTC	CASSMTSGRREYEQYF
-	TRBV6-5	-	TRBJ1-1	TGTGCCAGCAGTCCTCATCTCGGTCCGAACACTGAAGCTTTCTTT	CASSPHLGPNTEAFF
-	TRBV5-4	-	TRBJ1-1	TGTGCCAGCAGCGAGGGGCTCGGGACAGAAGCTTTCTTT	CASSEGLGTEAFF
-	TRBV3-1/TRBV3-2	-	TRBJ1-2	TGTGCCAGCAGCCAACTGACCCTAGCTAACTATGGCTACACCTTC	CASSQLTLANYGYTF
-	TRBV7-6	-	TRBJ2-2	TGTGCCAGCCGGTTGACCGTCGGGGGCACCGGGGAGCTGTTTTTT	CASRLTVGGTGELFF
-	TRBV4-1	-	TRBJ2-7	TGCGCCAGCAGCCAAGGGGCCCCTGTCTCCGCAAAATACGAGCAGTACTTC	CASSQGAPVSAKYEQYF
-	TRBV28	TRBD2	TRBJ2-3	TGTGCCAGCAGCACCCCGGATCCGGGACTAGCGGGGGGACCTAGCACAGATACGCAGTATTTT	CASSTPDPGLAGGPSTDTQYF
-	TRBV5-6	TRBD1	TRBJ2-2	TGTGCCAGCAGCCGAGTCACAGGGGACACCGGGGAGCTGTTTTTT	CASSRVTGDTGELFF
-	TRBV6-2/TRBV6-3	-	TRBJ2-1	TGTGCCAGCAGCCCCACAGGGATTGGCAATGAGCAGTTCTTC	CASSPTGIGNEQFF
once	TRBV28	-	TRBJ1-5	TGTGCCAGCATCAGGCAGAGCAATCAGCCCCAGCATTTT	CASIRQSNQPQHF
-	TRBV15	TRBD1	TRBJ1-2	TGTGCCACCAGCAGAGATCGGACAGGGGCATATGGCTACACCTTC	CATSRDRTGAYGYTF
-	TRBV27	TRBD1	TRBJ2-7	TGTGCCAGCAGTTTATCGGACAGGGCCGAGCAGTACTTC	CASSLSDRAEQYF
few	TRBV2	-	TRBJ1-2	TGTGCCAGCAGACAACAGAGCGACGCAGGGGTAGGTGGCTACACCTTC	CASRQQSDAGVGGYTF
-	TRBV27	TRBD1	TRBJ2-7	TGTGCCAGCAGCATGGACAGGGGAGGAACGTACTACGAGCAGTACTTC	CASSMDRGGTYYEQYF
-	TRBV19	-	TRBJ1-1	TGTGCCAGTAGCGCCCCGGAGGGACGGGGAGGGACTGAAGCTTTCTTT	CASSAPEGRGGTEAFF
once	TRBV29-1	-	TRBJ2-2	TGCAGCGTAGAAACGGGACACCGGAACACCGGGGAGCTGTTTTTT	CSVETGHRNTGELFF
few	TRBV7-8	-	TRBJ1-1	TGTGCCAGCAGCTTAAAGGCAGGGGCGAACACTGAAGCTTTCTTT	CASSLKAGANTEAFF
-	TRBV14	TRBD2	TRBJ2-3	TGTGCCAGCAGCCTAGGGACTAGCGGGGGCACAGATACGCAGTATTTT	CASSLGTSGGTDTQYF
-	TRBV7-2	-	TRBJ2-5	TGTGCCAGCAGCTTAACAAGACAAGAGACCCAGTACTTC	CASSLTRQETQYF
-	TRBV2	TRBD2	TRBJ2-3	TGTGCCAGCAGTCGCAACGGGGGGGCCGGAGATACGCAGTATTTT	CASSRNGGAGDTQYF
-	TRBV12-1	-	TRBJ1-4	TGTGCCAGCTCTACGTCGGGTAAGAGAGCCGAAAAACTGTTTTTT	CASSTSGKRAEKLFF
-	TRBV5-1	TRBD1	TRBJ2-4	TGCGCCAGCAGCCTAGGCCCGACAGGGGGTGTCAAAAACATTCAGTACTTC	CASSLGPTGGVKNIQYF